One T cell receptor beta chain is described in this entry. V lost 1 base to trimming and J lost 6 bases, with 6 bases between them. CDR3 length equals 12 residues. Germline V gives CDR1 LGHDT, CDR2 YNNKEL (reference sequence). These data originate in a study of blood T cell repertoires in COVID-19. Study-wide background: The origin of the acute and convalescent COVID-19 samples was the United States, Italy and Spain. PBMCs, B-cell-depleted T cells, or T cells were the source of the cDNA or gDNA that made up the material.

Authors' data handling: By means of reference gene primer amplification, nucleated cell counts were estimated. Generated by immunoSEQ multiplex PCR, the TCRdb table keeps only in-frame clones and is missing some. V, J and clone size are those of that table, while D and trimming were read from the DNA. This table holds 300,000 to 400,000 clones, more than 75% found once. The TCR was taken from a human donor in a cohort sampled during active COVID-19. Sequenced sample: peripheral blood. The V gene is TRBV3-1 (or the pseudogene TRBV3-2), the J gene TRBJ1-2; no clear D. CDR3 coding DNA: TGTGCCAGCAGCCAAGGTAGAAATGGCTACACCTTC. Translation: CASSQGRNGYTF.